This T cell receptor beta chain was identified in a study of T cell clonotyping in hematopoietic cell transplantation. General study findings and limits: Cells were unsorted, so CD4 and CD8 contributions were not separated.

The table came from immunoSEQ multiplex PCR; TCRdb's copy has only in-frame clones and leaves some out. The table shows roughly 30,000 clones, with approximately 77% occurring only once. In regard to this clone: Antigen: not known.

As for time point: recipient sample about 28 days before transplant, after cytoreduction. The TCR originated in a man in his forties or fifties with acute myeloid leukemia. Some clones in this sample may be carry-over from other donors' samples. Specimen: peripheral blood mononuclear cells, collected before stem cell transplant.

The CDR3 loop reads CAWSSAGGNQPQHF. DNA for the CDR3: TGTGCCTGGAGTTCGGCCGGGGGCAATCAGCCCCAGCATTTT. This chain joins TRBV30 and TRBJ1-5; D remains unclear. Trimming stripped 2 bases from V and 2 bases from J, with 10 bases between. Germline V gives CDR1 GTSNPN, CDR2 SVGIG (reference sequence). The CDR3 has 14 residues.